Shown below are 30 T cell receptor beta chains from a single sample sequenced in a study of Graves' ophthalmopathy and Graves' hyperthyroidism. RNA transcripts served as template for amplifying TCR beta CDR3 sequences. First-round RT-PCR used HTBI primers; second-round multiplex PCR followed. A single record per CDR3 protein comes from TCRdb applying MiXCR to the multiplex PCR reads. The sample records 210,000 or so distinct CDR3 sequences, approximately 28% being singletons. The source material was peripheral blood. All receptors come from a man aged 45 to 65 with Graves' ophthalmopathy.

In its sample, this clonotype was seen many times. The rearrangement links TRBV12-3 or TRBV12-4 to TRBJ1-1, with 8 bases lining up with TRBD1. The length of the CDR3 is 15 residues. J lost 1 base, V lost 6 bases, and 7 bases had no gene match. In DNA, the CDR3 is TGTGCCAGCAGCCGACAGGGGCAACCGAACACTGAAGCTTTCTTT. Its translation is CASSRQGQPNTEAFF.

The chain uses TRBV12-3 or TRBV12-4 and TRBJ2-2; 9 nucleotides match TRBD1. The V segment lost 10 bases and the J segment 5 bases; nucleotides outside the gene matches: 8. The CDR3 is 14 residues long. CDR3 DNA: TGTGCCACCGATACCGGGACAGGGACCGGGGAGCTGTTTTTT. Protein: CATDTGTGTGELFF.

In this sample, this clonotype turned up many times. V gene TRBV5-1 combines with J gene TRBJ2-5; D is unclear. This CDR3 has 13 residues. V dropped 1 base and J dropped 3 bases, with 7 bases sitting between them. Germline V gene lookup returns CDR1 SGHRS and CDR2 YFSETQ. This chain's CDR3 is CASSLWAEETQYF. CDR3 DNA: TGCGCCAGCAGCTTGTGGGCAGAAGAGACCCAGTACTTC.

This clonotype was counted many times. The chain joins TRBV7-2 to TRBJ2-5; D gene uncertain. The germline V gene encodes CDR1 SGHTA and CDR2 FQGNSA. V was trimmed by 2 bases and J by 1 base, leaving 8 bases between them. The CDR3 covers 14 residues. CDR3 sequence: CASSLNGVQETQYF. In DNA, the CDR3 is TGTGCCAGCAGCTTAAATGGGGTCCAAGAGACCCAGTACTTC.

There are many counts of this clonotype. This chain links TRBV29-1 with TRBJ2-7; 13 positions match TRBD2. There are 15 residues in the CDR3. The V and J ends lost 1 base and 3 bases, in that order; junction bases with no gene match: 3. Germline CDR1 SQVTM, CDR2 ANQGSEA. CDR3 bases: TGCAGCGTTGAAGGCGGGACTAGCGGGATCTACGAGCAGTACTTC. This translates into CSVEGGTSGIYEQYF.

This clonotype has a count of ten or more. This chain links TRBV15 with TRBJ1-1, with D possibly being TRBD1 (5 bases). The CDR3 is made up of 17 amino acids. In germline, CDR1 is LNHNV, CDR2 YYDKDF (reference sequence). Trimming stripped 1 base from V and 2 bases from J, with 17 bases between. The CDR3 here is CATSRGGSEGRNTEAFF. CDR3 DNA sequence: TGTGCCACCAGCAGAGGGGGGTCTGAGGGACGAAACACTGAAGCTTTCTTT.

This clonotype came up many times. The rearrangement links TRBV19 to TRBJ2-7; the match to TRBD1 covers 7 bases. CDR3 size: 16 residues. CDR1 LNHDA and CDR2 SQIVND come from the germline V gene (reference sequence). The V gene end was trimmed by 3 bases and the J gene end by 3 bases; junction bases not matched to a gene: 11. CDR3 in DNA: TGTGCCAGTAGTATCCCCCAAGGGACAGCCGGCTACGAGCAGTACTTC. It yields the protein CASSIPQGTAGYEQYF.

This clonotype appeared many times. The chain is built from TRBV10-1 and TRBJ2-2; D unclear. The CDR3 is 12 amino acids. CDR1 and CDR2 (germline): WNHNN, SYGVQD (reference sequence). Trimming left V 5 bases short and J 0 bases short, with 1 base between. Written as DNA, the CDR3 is TGCGCCAGCAGTACGAACACCGGGGAGCTGTTTTTT. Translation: CASSTNTGELFF.

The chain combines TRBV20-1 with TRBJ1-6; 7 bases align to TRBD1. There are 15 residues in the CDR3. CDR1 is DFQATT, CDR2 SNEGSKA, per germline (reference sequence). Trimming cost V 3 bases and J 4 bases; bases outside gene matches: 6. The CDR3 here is CSASPGTDYNSPLHF. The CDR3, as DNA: TGCAGTGCTAGCCCCGGGACAGATTATAATTCACCCCTCCACTTT.

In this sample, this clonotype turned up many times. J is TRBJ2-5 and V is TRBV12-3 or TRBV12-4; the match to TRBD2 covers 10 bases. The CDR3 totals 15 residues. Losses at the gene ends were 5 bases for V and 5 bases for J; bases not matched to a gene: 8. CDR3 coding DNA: TGTGCCAGCAGTACTTCTAGCGGGAGTGAGGAGACCCAGTACTTC. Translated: CASSTSSGSEETQYF.

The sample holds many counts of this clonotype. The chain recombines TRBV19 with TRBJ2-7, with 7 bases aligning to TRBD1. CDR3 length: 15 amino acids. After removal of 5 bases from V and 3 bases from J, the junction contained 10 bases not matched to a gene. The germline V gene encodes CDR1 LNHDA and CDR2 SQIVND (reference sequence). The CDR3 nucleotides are TGTGCCAGTAGTCTGGTGGGGACAGAGCTCTACGAGCAGTACTTC. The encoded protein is CASSLVGTELYEQYF.

CDR3 coding DNA: TGTGCTAGTGGTTTACAGGGTCCCCCGGAGACCCAGTACTTC. Encoded protein: CASGLQGPPETQYF. The V gene is TRBV12-5, the J gene TRBJ2-5; possible D gene TRBD1, 6 bases. The CDR3 sequence is 14 residues long. The germline V and J ends were trimmed by 3 bases and 5 bases, with 13 bases remaining between them. Germline CDR1 is LGHNT and CDR2 is FRNRAP.

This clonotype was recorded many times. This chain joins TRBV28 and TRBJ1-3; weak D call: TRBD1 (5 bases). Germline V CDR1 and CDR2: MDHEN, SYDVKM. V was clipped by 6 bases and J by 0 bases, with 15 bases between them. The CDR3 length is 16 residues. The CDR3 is CASSSDSAVSGNTIYF. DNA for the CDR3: TGTGCCAGCAGCTCCGACAGTGCCGTCTCTGGAAACACCATATATTTT.

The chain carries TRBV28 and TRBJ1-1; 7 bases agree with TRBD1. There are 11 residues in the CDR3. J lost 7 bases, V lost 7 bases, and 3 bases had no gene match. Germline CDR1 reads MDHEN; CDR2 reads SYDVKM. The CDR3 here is CASIRQGEAFF. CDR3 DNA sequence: TGTGCCAGCATCAGACAGGGTGAAGCTTTCTTT. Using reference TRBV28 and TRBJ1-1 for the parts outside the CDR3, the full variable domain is DVKVTQSSRYLVKRTGEKVFLECVQDMDHENMFWYRQDPGLGLRLIYFSYDVKMKEKGDIPEGYSVSREKKERFSLILESASTNQTSMYLCASIRQGEAFFGQGTRLTVV.

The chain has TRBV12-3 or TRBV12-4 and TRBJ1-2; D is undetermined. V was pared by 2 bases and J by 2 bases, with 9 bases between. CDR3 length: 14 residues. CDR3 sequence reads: CASSLLTGNYGYTF. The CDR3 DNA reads TGTGCCAGCAGTTTACTCACGGGGAACTATGGCTACACCTTC.

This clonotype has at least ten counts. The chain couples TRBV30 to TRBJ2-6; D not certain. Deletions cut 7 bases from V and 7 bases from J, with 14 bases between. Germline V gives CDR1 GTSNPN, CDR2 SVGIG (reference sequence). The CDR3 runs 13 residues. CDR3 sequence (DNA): TGTGCCTTACCTACCCTTGGAGCCAACGTCCTGACTTTC. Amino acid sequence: CALPTLGANVLTF.

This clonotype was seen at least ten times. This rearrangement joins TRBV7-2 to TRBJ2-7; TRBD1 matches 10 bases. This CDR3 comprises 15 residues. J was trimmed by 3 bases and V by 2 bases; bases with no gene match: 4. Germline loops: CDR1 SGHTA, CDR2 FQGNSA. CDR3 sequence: CASSLPGQGIYEQYF. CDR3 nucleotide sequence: TGTGCCAGCAGCTTACCGGGACAGGGGATCTACGAGCAGTACTTC.

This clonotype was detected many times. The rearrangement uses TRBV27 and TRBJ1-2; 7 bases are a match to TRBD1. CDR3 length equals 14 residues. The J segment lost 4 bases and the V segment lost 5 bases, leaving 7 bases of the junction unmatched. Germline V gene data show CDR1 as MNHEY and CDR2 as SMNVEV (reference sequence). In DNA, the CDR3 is TGTGCCAGCAGTCCGCAGACAGGGCCCTATGGCTACACCTTC. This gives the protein CASSPQTGPYGYTF.

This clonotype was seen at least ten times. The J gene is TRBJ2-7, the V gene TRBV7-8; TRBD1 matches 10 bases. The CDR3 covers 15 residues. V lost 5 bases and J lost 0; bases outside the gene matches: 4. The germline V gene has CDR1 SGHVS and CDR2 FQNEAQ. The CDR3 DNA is TGTGCCAGCAGCATCCGGGACAGGGGCTCCTACGAGCAGTACTTC. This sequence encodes CASSIRDRGSYEQYF.

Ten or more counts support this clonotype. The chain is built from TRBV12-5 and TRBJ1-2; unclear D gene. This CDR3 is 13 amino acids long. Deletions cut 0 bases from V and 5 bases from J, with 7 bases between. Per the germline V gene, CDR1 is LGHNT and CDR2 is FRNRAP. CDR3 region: CASGLVTRYGYTF. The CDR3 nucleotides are TGTGCTAGTGGTTTGGTTACAAGATATGGCTACACCTTC.

Here the CDR3 DNA reads TGTGCCAGCATCGCGACAGGGATGAACTACGAGCAGTACTTC. Protein sequence: CASIATGMNYEQYF. The V gene is TRBV27, the J gene TRBJ2-7, with TRBD1 matching over 7 bases. CDR1 and CDR2 (germline): MNHEY, SMNVEV (reference sequence). V shed 7 bases and J 3 bases; nucleotides not matched to a gene: 9. The CDR3 runs to 14 residues.

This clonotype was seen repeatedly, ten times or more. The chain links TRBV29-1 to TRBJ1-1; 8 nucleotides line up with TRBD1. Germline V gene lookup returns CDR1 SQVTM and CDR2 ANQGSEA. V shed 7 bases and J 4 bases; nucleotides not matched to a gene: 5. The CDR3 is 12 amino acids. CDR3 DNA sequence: TGCAGCGGCCGGACAGGGCCCACTGAAGCTTTCTTT. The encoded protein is CSGRTGPTEAFF.

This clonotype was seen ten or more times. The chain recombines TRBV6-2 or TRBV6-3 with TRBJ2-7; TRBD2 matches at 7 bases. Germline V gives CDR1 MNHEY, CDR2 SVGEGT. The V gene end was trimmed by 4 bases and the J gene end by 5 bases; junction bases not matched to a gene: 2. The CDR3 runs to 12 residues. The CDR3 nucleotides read TGTGCCAGCAGTTGGGGGACTAACGAGCAGTACTTC. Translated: CASSWGTNEQYF.

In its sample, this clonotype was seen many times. As DNA, the CDR3 is TGCAGTGCTAGATCCCTTAACACCGGGGAGCTGTTTTTT. This sequence encodes CSARSLNTGELFF. This chain connects TRBV20-1 to TRBJ2-2; D call uncertain. V was cut by 2 bases and J by 2 bases, with 6 bases left in between. CDR1 is DFQATT and CDR2 is SNEGSKA in the germline V gene (reference sequence). CDR3 length equals 13 residues.

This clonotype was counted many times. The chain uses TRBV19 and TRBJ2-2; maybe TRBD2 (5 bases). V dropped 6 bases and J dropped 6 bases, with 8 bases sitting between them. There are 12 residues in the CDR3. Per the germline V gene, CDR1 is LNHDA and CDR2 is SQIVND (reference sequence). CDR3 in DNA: TGTGCCAGTAGGGAGAGGGCCGGGGAGCTGTTTTTT. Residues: CASRERAGELFF. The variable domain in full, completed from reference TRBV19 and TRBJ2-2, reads DGGITQSPKYLFRKEGQNVTLSCEQNLNHDAMYWYRQDPGQGLRLIYYSQIVNDFQKGDIAEGYSVSREKKESFPLTVTSAQKNPTAFYLCASRERAGELFFGEGSRLTVL.

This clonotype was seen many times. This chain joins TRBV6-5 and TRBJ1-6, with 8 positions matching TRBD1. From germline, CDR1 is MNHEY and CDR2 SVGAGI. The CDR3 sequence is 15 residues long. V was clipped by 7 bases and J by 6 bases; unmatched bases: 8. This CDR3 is CASTEVRGPNSPLHF. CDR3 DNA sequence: TGTGCCAGCACCGAGGTCAGGGGGCCTAATTCACCCCTCCACTTT.

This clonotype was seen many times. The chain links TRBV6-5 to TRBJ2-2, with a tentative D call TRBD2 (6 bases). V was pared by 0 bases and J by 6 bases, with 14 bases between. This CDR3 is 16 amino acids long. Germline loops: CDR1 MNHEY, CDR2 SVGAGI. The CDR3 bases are TGTGCCAGCAGTTACTCGGCGGCGGGGTGGGCCGGGGAGCTGTTTTTT. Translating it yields CASSYSAAGWAGELFF.

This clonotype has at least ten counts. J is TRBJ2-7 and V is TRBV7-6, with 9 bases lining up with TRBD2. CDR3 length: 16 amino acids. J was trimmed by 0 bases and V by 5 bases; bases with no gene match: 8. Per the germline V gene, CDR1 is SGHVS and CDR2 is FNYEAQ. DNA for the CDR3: TGTGCCAGCAGCGCCGGACTAGCGCTAGACTCCTACGAGCAGTACTTC. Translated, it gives CASSAGLALDSYEQYF.

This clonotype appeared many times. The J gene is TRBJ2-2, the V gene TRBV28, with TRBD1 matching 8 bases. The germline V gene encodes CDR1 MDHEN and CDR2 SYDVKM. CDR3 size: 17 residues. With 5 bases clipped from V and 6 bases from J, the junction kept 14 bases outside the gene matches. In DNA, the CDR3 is TGTGCCAGCAGTACCACCGGGACAGGATACAGGGCCGGGGAGCTGTTTTTT. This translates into CASSTTGTGYRAGELFF.

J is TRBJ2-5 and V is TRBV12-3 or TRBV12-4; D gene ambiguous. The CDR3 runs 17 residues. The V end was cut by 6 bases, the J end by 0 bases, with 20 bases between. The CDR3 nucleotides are TGTGCCAGCAGCTTGATTTTTGGTGCAGGCTACCAAGAGACCCAGTACTTC. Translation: CASSLIFGAGYQETQYF.